This TCR beta chain stems from a study of blood T cell repertoires in COVID-19 (dated by TCRdb to 2018 to 2021). At the level of the whole study: Samples from collaborators originated in the United States, Italy and Spain and spanned both the acute and convalescent phases of COVID-19. The dataset comprised deeply sampled blood TCRbeta repertoires from subjects exposed to, actively infected with, or recovered from COVID-19. The material from the prospective study consisted of cDNA or gDNA derived from T cells, B-cell-depleted T cells, or PBMCs. The sample metadata nearly always contained a de-identified subject ID, COVID-19 status, age in years and sex. Samples were obtained from the ongoing ImmuneRACE study (first 160 participants) and from over 1,000 subjects provided by 6 global collaborators. A freely available public database, intended as a resource for researchers studying the immune response to SARS-CoV-2, is where the repertoires were released. Where available, HLA class I and class II types were taken from metadata supplied by the sample provider and were not determined by assay-based typing. The full study reports these points: The quantity of clinical and demographic metadata differed by source and by participant and was supplied without curation.

Regarding this clone: This receptor's antigen is unknown. Per-base qualities were not stored, and no clone one base away is much larger.

One collaborating source in Seattle enrolled patients during active infection and followed them longitudinally through the course of disease. Collaborating institutions collected whole blood in K2EDTA tubes following their own protocols. For TCRbeta analysis, collaborators shipped samples as frozen whole blood, isolated PBMCs, or DNA extracted from either of those sample types. Taken from cysteine to phenylalanine, the CDR3 has 15 residues. The retained sequence is limited to the CDR3, 45 bases, with the frame set at the first base. Trimming removed 0 bases from V and 5 bases from J; the gene matches leave 0 bases unexplained. The germline V gene (reference sequence) sets CDR1 to LGHDT and CDR2 to YNNKEL. The immunoSEQ Assay, a bias-controlled multiplex PCR, was used to amplify TCRbeta CDR3 regions from genomic DNA. In the source study's methods: Nucleated cell counts per sample were estimated from amplification of reference gene primers within the assay. To quantify the absolute abundance of each unique TCRbeta CDR3 rearrangement, sequence reads were collapsed and filtered. For each sample, productive Simpson clonality was calculated as the square root of Simpson's diversity index across productive rearrangements. TCRdb's version of the immuneACCESS table is confined to in-frame rearrangements and falls short of the full clone set. An unresolved V gene accounts for under half of the shortfall where checked; the remainder is of unknown origin. V and J calls and clone size are given by that table; D and trimming were obtained from the DNA. Across this sample there are almost 300,000 clones, with around nine tenths seen only once. Over 8.5% of the sample comes from the top ten.

Material: peripheral blood. The chain employs TRBV3-1 (or the pseudogene TRBV3-2) and TRBJ2-3, and TRBD2 matches 12 of the central bases. The TCR originated in a woman younger than 45 with COVID-19, enrolled during active disease. This receptor has the CDR3 CASSQETSGGDTQYF. The nucleotide sequence reads TGTGCCAGCAGCCAAGAGACTAGCGGGGGAGATACGCAGTATTTT.